Shown below are 26 T cell receptor beta chains from a single sample sequenced in a study of blood T cell repertoires in COVID-19. TCRdb keeps only in-frame clones here, not all; method: immunoSEQ multiplex PCR. The table records 95,000 or so clones, 80% to 90% of them present only once. Sample: peripheral blood. The receptors shown here come from an elderly man with active or convalescent COVID-19.

The chain has TRBV6-5 and TRBJ1-3, with unresolved D. The CDR3 totals 14 residues. The germline CDR1 and CDR2 sequences are MNHEY and SVGAGI. Trimming cost V 6 bases and J 0 bases, with 9 bases left between them. CDR3 protein: CASSEMYSGNTIYF. The CDR3, as DNA: TGTGCCAGCAGCGAGATGTACTCTGGAAACACCATATATTTT.

The chain combines TRBV3-1 (or the pseudogene TRBV3-2) with TRBJ2-6; 7 nucleotides align to TRBD1. This CDR3 has 17 residues. CDR1 and CDR2 from the germline V gene are LGHDT and YNNKEL (reference sequence). J was trimmed by 0 bases and V by 1 base; bases with no gene match: 3. DNA for the CDR3: TGTGCCAGCAGCCAAGGACAGGGAAGCTCTGGGGCCAACGTCCTGACTTTC. Translating gives CASSQGQGSSGANVLTF.

V and J are TRBV7-9 and TRBJ1-6; D is uncertain. Germline V lookup: CDR1 SEHNR, CDR2 FQNEAQ (reference sequence). V gave up 1 base and J gave up 0 bases, with 7 bases separating them. The CDR3 totals 16 residues. CDR3 DNA sequence: TGTGCCAGCAGCTTAGTTGGGAGCTCCTATAATTCACCCCTCCACTTT. This sequence encodes CASSLVGSSYNSPLHF.

The gene calls are TRBV11-3 and TRBJ2-1, with TRBD2 matching 7 bases. V was clipped by 6 bases and J by 5 bases; unmatched bases: 16. The CDR3 is made up of 17 amino acids. CDR1 SGHNT and CDR2 YENEEA come from the germline V gene. The CDR3 sequence: CASSKGGGPGLHNEQFF. CDR3 DNA sequence: TGTGCCAGCAGTAAAGGCGGGGGTCCGGGTTTGCACAATGAGCAGTTCTTC.

This sequence joins TRBV9 and TRBJ2-1; no clear D. Trimming stripped 4 bases from V and 0 bases from J, with 11 bases between. CDR3 size: 15 residues. CDR1 and CDR2 from the germline V gene are SGDLS and YYNGEE. This CDR3 reads CASSPPRSSYNEQFF. The CDR3 DNA sequence: TGTGCCAGCAGCCCCCCACGGTCCTCCTACAATGAGCAGTTCTTC.

The V gene is TRBV7-2, the J gene TRBJ2-7, with D possibly TRBD2 on 6 matching bases. The germline V gene encodes CDR1 SGHTA and CDR2 FQGNSA. The CDR3 covers 15 residues. V was trimmed by 3 bases and J by 1 base, leaving 13 bases between them. The CDR3 spells CASSFTPSVSYEQYF. CDR3 sequence (DNA): TGTGCCAGCAGCTTCACCCCTAGCGTTTCCTACGAGCAGTACTTC.

The chain employs TRBV5-4 and TRBJ1-1; 9 bases agree with TRBD1. V dropped 2 bases and J dropped 5; count of bases not matched to a gene: 7. This CDR3 is built from 15 residues. The germline V gene has CDR1 SGHNT and CDR2 YYREEE (reference sequence). For the CDR3, the DNA is TGTGCCAGCAGCTTACAGGGGGCCGGAGGGACTGAAGCTTTCTTT. The encoded protein is CASSLQGAGGTEAFF.

The chain is built from TRBV30 and TRBJ1-3; 8 nucleotides match TRBD1. Germline V CDR1 and CDR2: GTSNPN, SVGIG (reference sequence). The J segment lost 4 bases and the V segment lost 2 bases, leaving 7 bases of the junction unmatched. This CDR3 has 15 amino acids. This CDR3 reads CAWSSQGANGNTIYF. CDR3 bases: TGTGCCTGGAGTTCCCAGGGGGCGAACGGAAACACCATATATTTT.

The chain employs TRBV7-3 and TRBJ1-6; 7 bases map to TRBD1. This CDR3 is built from 18 residues. Germline assignment: CDR1 SGHTA and CDR2 FQGTGA. V was pared by 0 bases and J by 6 bases, with 11 bases of the junction left unmatched. Here the CDR3 DNA reads TGTGCCAGCAGCTTAACGGGGACAAGGGGGCTACTTAATTCACCCCTCCACTTT. Its protein is CASSLTGTRGLLNSPLHF.

The chain employs TRBV5-4 and TRBJ1-1, with TRBD1 matching over 11 bases. V was clipped by 9 bases and J by 5 bases; unmatched bases: 12. The CDR3 runs to 15 residues. From germline, CDR1 is SGHNT and CDR2 YYREEE (reference sequence). This chain's CDR3 is CATGPVGQGVTEAFF. DNA of the CDR3: TGTGCCACCGGCCCTGTGGGACAGGGGGTAACTGAAGCTTTCTTT.

This chain links TRBV27 with TRBJ1-2, with TRBD1 matching 7 bases. This CDR3 spans 16 amino acids. CDR1 MNHEY and CDR2 SMNVEV come from the germline V gene (reference sequence). V shed 5 bases, J shed 2 bases, and the junction held 11 bases outside the gene matches. This CDR3 is CASSAQWGRGNYGYTF. As DNA, the CDR3 is TGTGCCAGCAGTGCTCAATGGGGCAGGGGGAACTATGGCTACACCTTC.

This chain links TRBV5-1 with TRBJ1-1; no clear D. The V gene lost 2 bases and the J gene lost 1 base, with 6 bases spanning the gap. The CDR3 is 13 residues long. The germline V gene has CDR1 SGHRS and CDR2 YFSETQ. Here the CDR3 DNA reads TGCGCCAGCAGCTTTACGGGGAACACTGAAGCTTTCTTT. The encoded protein is CASSFTGNTEAFF. Supplemented by reference TRBV5-1 and TRBJ1-1, the full variable domain reads KAGVTQTPRYLIKTRGQQVTLSCSPISGHRSVSWYQQTPGQGLQFLFEYFSETQRNKGNFPGRFSGRQFSNSRSEMNVSTLELGDSALYLCASSFTGNTEAFFGQGTRLTVV.

This clone was seen a handful of times. This sequence joins TRBV2 and TRBJ1-1; D is unresolved. The V end was cut by 7 bases, the J end by 6 bases, with 12 bases between. The CDR3 has 12 residues. CDR1 SNHLY and CDR2 FYNNEI come from the germline V gene. CDR3 region: CASNKGTAEAFF. Here the CDR3 DNA reads TGTGCCAGCAATAAAGGAACAGCTGAAGCTTTCTTT.

The rearrangement links TRBV9 to TRBJ2-1; 8 nucleotides agree with TRBD2. Germline V gives CDR1 SGDLS, CDR2 YYNGEE. This CDR3 comprises 15 residues. The trim removed 4 bases at V and 1 base at J, leaving 4 bases unmatched. CDR3 sequence reads: CASSPAGVSYNEQFF. CDR3 DNA: TGTGCCAGCAGCCCAGCGGGAGTGTCCTACAATGAGCAGTTCTTC.

With respect to this clone: Additional DNA sequences in this sample encode the identical CDR3. The chain recombines TRBV5-1 with TRBJ2-1; TRBD2 agrees at 11 bases. The CDR3 runs 15 residues. In germline, CDR1 is SGHRS, CDR2 YFSETQ. The junction had 6 bases not matched to a gene; V was cut back by 4 bases and J by 6 bases. The DNA of the CDR3 is TGCGCCAGCAGCCTTACTAGCGGGAGCGTCAATGAGCAGTTCTTC. Its protein product is CASSLTSGSVNEQFF. Complete variable domain (other parts from reference TRBV5-1 and TRBJ2-1): KAGVTQTPRYLIKTRGQQVTLSCSPISGHRSVSWYQQTPGQGLQFLFEYFSETQRNKGNFPGRFSGRQFSNSRSEMNVSTLELGDSALYLCASSLTSGSVNEQFFGPGTRLTVL.

The genes are TRBV6-2 or TRBV6-3 and TRBJ1-5; D remains ambiguous. The CDR3 is 15 residues long. Germline V gene data show CDR1 as MNHEY and CDR2 as SVGEGT. Trimming removed 4 bases at V and 11 bases at J, with 21 bases between. The CDR3 DNA follows: TGTGCCAGCAGTTCCCCCGGATCCAGTGGCGGGGCCCAGCATTTT. Protein sequence: CASSSPGSSGGAQHF.

The genes are TRBV9 and TRBJ2-7; tentative D call: TRBD2 (6 bases). There are 14 residues in the CDR3. The V gene lost 2 bases and the J gene lost 2 bases, with 11 bases spanning the gap. Germline CDR1 is SGDLS and CDR2 is YYNGEE. In DNA form, the CDR3 reads TGTGCCAGCAGCGTGAGCGGGCGCCCCTACGAGCAGTACTTC. Protein: CASSVSGRPYEQYF.

The chain links TRBV5-1 to TRBJ1-6, with a weak D call TRBD1 (5 bases). This CDR3 comprises 15 residues. Per germline, CDR1 SGHRS and CDR2 YFSETQ. V shed 0 bases and J shed 6 bases, with 10 bases lying between them. The CDR3, as DNA: TGCGCCAGCAGCTTGGGTGAGACAGCTAATTCACCCCTCCACTTT. Residues: CASSLGETANSPLHF.

J is TRBJ1-5 and V is TRBV4-2; 10 bases match TRBD1. From germline, CDR1 is LGHNA and CDR2 YNFKEQ. The CDR3 is 15 amino acids. The ends lost 3 bases at V and 2 bases at J; junction bases unmatched: 1. CDR3: CASSQTGGGNQPQHF. DNA for the CDR3: TGTGCCAGCAGCCAGACAGGGGGCGGCAATCAGCCCCAGCATTTT.

The chain carries TRBV3-1 (or the pseudogene TRBV3-2) and TRBJ2-7; 8 bases line up with TRBD2. The CDR3 loop spans 16 amino acids. Germline V gives CDR1 LGHDT, CDR2 YNNKEL (reference sequence). V trimming: 4 bases; J trimming: 5 bases; junction bases outside the gene matches: 13. The CDR3 sequence: CASSLSMKRESHEQYF. The CDR3 DNA follows: TGTGCCAGCAGCCTTAGTATGAAGCGGGAGTCCCACGAGCAGTACTTC.

The chain recombines TRBV7-9 with TRBJ1-5, with a weak D call TRBD1 (6 bases). The V and J ends lost 5 bases and 5 bases respectively, with 10 bases between them. Germline V gene lookup returns CDR1 SEHNR and CDR2 FQNEAQ (reference sequence). The CDR3 loop spans 13 amino acids. CDR3 bases: TGTGCCAGCAGCCCGGACAGCTATCAGCCCCAGCATTTT. It is translated as CASSPDSYQPQHF.

The chain links TRBV27 to TRBJ1-6; D possibly corresponds to TRBD1 (6 bases). Between the trimmed V and J ends, which lost 6 bases and 16 bases, there was a span of 19 bases. The CDR3 spans 13 residues. The germline CDR1 and CDR2 sequences are MNHEY and SMNVEV (reference sequence). CDR3 residues: CASSHSPGHLLHF. The CDR3, as DNA: TGTGCCAGCAGCCATTCTCCGGGACACTTACTCCACTTT.

The V gene is TRBV5-1, the J gene TRBJ2-1; TRBD2 matches at 9 bases. The CDR3 consists of 16 residues. Losses at the gene ends were 0 bases for V and 7 bases for J; bases not matched to a gene: 8. Germline V gene sequence: CDR1 SGHRS, CDR2 YFSETQ. CDR3 protein: CASSLVLTSGLNEQFF. CDR3 nucleotides: TGCGCCAGCAGCTTGGTTTTGACTAGCGGCCTGAATGAGCAGTTCTTC.

The chain is built from TRBV7-2 and TRBJ2-3, with D perhaps matching TRBD2 (5 bases). The germline gives CDR1 SGHTA, CDR2 FQGNSA. The CDR3 is made up of 16 amino acids. V was shortened by 5 bases and J by 2 bases, with 17 bases between the two germline ends. The CDR3 region is CASSERTRTLTDTQYF. CDR3 nucleotides: TGTGCCAGCAGCGAACGGACTCGGACCCTCACAGATACGCAGTATTTT.

V and J are TRBV6-2 or TRBV6-3 and TRBJ2-1, with a tentative D call TRBD2 (6 bases). V dropped 6 bases and J dropped 2 bases, with 23 bases sitting between them. Germline lookup yields CDR1 MNHEY and CDR2 SVGEGT. This CDR3 is 18 amino acids long. The CDR3 DNA sequence: TGTGCCAGCAGCCTCCTCGGGCGGGCGCGGGGTGCCTACAATGAGCAGTTCTTC. This gives the protein CASSLLGRARGAYNEQFF.

The gene calls are TRBV11-1 and TRBJ2-7; 8 positions agree with TRBD2. V was clipped by 1 base and J by 4 bases; unmatched bases: 6. The CDR3 extends over 15 amino acids. CDR1 SGHAT and CDR2 FQDESV come from the germline V gene (reference sequence). The CDR3 sequence: CASSLGTSRFYEQYF. CDR3 nucleotide sequence: TGTGCCAGCAGCTTAGGGACTAGCCGATTTTACGAGCAGTACTTC.